This TCR beta chain was captured by sequencing in a study of blood T cell repertoires in COVID-19. At the level of the study: COVID-19 samples collected from the United States, Italy and Spain covered acute and convalescent phases. In each case, the material was cDNA or gDNA derived from T cells, B-cell-depleted T cells, or PBMCs.

In the study's own analysis: Reference gene primers were amplified, and this amplification served to estimate nucleated cell counts. Repertoires were generated with immunoSEQ multiplex PCR, while TCRdb's copy carries only in-frame clones and drops some. V, J and clone size are taken as reported in that table, and D and trimming were inferred from the DNA itself. The table lists 110,000 to 150,000 clones, almost 80% of them singletons. Sequencing was carried out using peripheral blood. The clonotype comes from a man over 45 with active or convalescent COVID-19.

The CDR3 sequence is CASSQATSGTQETQYF. The CDR3 DNA reads as TGCGCCAGCAGCCAAGCGACTAGCGGGACTCAAGAGACCCAGTACTTC. The chain carries TRBV4-1 and TRBJ2-5, with 11 positions matching TRBD2. Trimming removed 1 base from V and 2 bases from J; junction bases left unmatched: 3. CDR1 is MGHRA, CDR2 YSYEKL, per germline. The CDR3 consists of 16 residues.